Listed here are 16 T cell receptor beta chains from one sample, sequenced in a study of OX40 agonist ivuxolimab in advanced cancers. Sequencing used immunoSEQ multiplex PCR; TCRdb keeps in-frame clones, though not all of them. Found here are 65,000 to 85,000 clones, 85% of them singletons; the top ten hold 1.5% to 2%. Source: CD4+ or CD8+ T cells sorted from blood, taken in a trial of the OX40 agonist ivuxolimab. The source is an adult with an advanced solid tumor such as melanoma, head and neck, liver or kidney cancer.

The chain is built from TRBV13 and TRBJ1-2, with D possibly TRBD1 on 5 matching bases. Trimming took 4 bases from V and 2 from J, leaving 14 bases between them. The CDR3 runs 15 residues. Germline-derived CDR1 and CDR2 are PRHDT and FYEKMQ (reference sequence). The CDR3 sequence: CASSSQGPANYGYTF. In nucleotides, the CDR3 is TGTGCCAGCAGCTCTCAGGGACCAGCGAACTATGGCTACACCTTC.

The gene calls are TRBV4-3 and TRBJ2-7; tentatively, D is TRBD1 (6 bases). CDR1 and CDR2 from the germline V gene are LGHNA and YSLEER. This CDR3 contains 15 residues. Trimming stripped 0 bases from V and 3 bases from J, with 12 bases between. The CDR3 is CASSQERGTHYEQYF. CDR3 nucleotides: TGCGCCAGCAGCCAAGAAAGGGGGACCCACTACGAGCAGTACTTC.

This chain uses TRBV19 with TRBJ2-3; D is unclear. V gave up 7 bases and J gave up 2 bases, with 10 bases separating them. CDR1 is LNHDA, CDR2 SQIVND, per germline (reference sequence). CDR3 length equals 13 residues. CDR3 sequence: CASKNGNTDTQYF. CDR3 in DNA: TGTGCCAGTAAGAACGGAAACACAGATACGCAGTATTTT.

The chain uses TRBV9 and TRBJ2-1; 10 nucleotides line up with TRBD1. Germline loops: CDR1 SGDLS, CDR2 YYNGEE. The CDR3 runs 13 residues. Trimming took 3 bases from V and 6 from J; bases not matched to a gene: 0. The CDR3 nucleotides are TGTGCCAGCAGCGGGACAGGGGGCAATGAGCAGTTCTTC. The encoded protein is CASSGTGGNEQFF.

This sequence joins TRBV5-5 and TRBJ2-7; the D call may be TRBD1 or TRBD2 (7 bases each). Germline lookup yields CDR1 SGHKS and CDR2 YYEKEE (reference sequence). Trimming shortened V by 4 bases and J by 0 bases, and 17 bases separated the two germline ends. The CDR3 length is 16 residues. As DNA, the CDR3 is TGTGCCAGCAGCCAAGGGGGCCGGGGGGTCTCCTACGAGCAGTACTTC. This sequence encodes CASSQGGRGVSYEQYF. The full variable domain, rest sourced from reference TRBV5-5 and TRBJ2-7, is DAGVTQSPTHLIKTRGQQVTLRCSPISGHKSVSWYQQVLGQGPQFIFQYYEKEERGRGNFPDRFSARQFPNYSSELNVNALLLGDSALYLCASSQGGRGVSYEQYFGPGTRLTVT.

This chain links TRBV6-4 with TRBJ1-1; possibly TRBD1 for D (6 bases). CDR1 is MRHNA, CDR2 SNTAGT, per germline. V lost 9 bases and J lost 3, with 14 bases in between. The CDR3 consists of 13 residues. The CDR3 nucleotides are TGTGCCAGACAGGGACGAAGGGACACTGAAGCTTTCTTT. Residues: CARQGRRDTEAFF.

CDR3 sequence reads: CSGGSARNTEAFF. The CDR3, as DNA: TGCAGCGGAGGCTCCGCGCGGAACACTGAAGCTTTCTTT. The chain carries TRBV29-1 and TRBJ1-1; no firm D call. There are 13 residues in the CDR3. Germline V gene sequence: CDR1 SQVTM, CDR2 ANQGSEA. Trimming took off 7 bases at V and 1 base at J, with 13 bases between the two ends.

This chain links TRBV5-1 with TRBJ2-3; 7 bases are a match to TRBD1. The CDR3 is made up of 15 amino acids. Trimming cost V 4 bases and J 6 bases; bases outside gene matches: 11. Germline V gives CDR1 SGHRS, CDR2 YFSETQ. This CDR3 is CASSLPRGSGDTQYF. CDR3 nucleotides: TGCGCCAGCAGCCTCCCCAGGGGGAGTGGTGATACGCAGTATTTT.

This CDR3 is CASSVRTGIRTGELFF. CDR3 DNA sequence: TGTGCCAGCAGCGTAAGAACAGGGATTCGGACCGGGGAGCTGTTTTTT. This chain joins TRBV9 and TRBJ2-2; a weak D match, TRBD1 (6 bases). The V end was cut by 1 base, the J end by 5 bases, with 15 bases between. The CDR3 length is 16 residues. CDR1 is SGDLS, CDR2 YYNGEE, per germline.

The sample holds one count of this clone. The chain employs TRBV21-1 and TRBJ2-3. TRBV21-1 is termed a pseudogene. The CDR3 consists of 15 residues. The DNA for the CDR3 is TGTGCCAGCAGAAAAACGCCTAGGGAAACAGATACGCAGTATTTT. Amino acid sequence: CASRKTPRETDTQYF.

The V gene is TRBV7-9, the J gene TRBJ2-3; maybe TRBD2 (5 bases). CDR3 length equals 14 residues. The germline CDR1 and CDR2 sequences are SEHNR and FQNEAQ (reference sequence). The V gene lost 1 base and the J gene lost 5 bases, with 10 bases spanning the gap. The CDR3 nucleotides read TGTGCCAGCAGCTTAGTCGAGGGAGTAGATACGCAGTATTTT. The encoded protein is CASSLVEGVDTQYF.

The CDR3 is CASSFQSGGGETQYF. CDR3 DNA: TGTGCCAGCAGCTTCCAAAGCGGGGGCGGAGAGACCCAGTACTTC. The chain carries TRBV7-3 and TRBJ2-5; 8 bases match TRBD2. CDR3 length: 15 residues. Trimming took 3 bases from V and 4 from J; bases not matched to a gene: 7. The germline gives CDR1 SGHTA, CDR2 FQGTGA.

The V and J genes are TRBV5-5 and TRBJ1-5, with D possibly matching TRBD1 (5 bases). CDR3 length: 17 amino acids. Germline CDR1 is SGHKS and CDR2 is YYEKEE (reference sequence). V was clipped by 0 bases and J by 6 bases, with 19 bases between them. The CDR3: CASSLAQVPADGQPQHF. In DNA form, the CDR3 reads TGTGCCAGCAGCTTGGCACAGGTTCCCGCCGACGGTCAGCCCCAGCATTTT.

This chain joins TRBV27 and TRBJ2-1; possible D gene TRBD2, 6 bases. This CDR3 has 18 amino acids. CDR1 is MNHEY, CDR2 SMNVEV, per germline (reference sequence). V lost 5 bases and J 7 bases, leaving 27 bases between the germline ends. CDR3 region: CASSPTIHRRGKSNEQFF. Here the CDR3 DNA reads TGTGCCAGCAGTCCCACCATCCATCGGCGGGGAAAATCAAATGAGCAGTTCTTC.

The J gene is TRBJ1-3, the V gene TRBV7-2; possibly TRBD1 for D (5 bases). Germline V gene lookup returns CDR1 SGHTA and CDR2 FQGNSA. The CDR3 is made up of 16 amino acids. Trimming took 0 bases from V and 4 from J, leaving 13 bases between them. CDR3 nucleotides: TGTGCCAGCAGCTTAGCGTTGACAGAGTCGGGAAACACCATATATTTT. As protein: CASSLALTESGNTIYF.

The chain carries TRBV5-4 and TRBJ2-3; D unclear. The germline V gene encodes CDR1 SGHNT and CDR2 YYREEE (reference sequence). Trimming shortened V by 0 bases and J by 2 bases, and 4 bases separated the two germline ends. There are 13 residues in the CDR3. The CDR3 DNA reads TGTGCCAGCAGCTTGGACTTCACAGATACGCAGTATTTT. This sequence encodes CASSLDFTDTQYF.